Listed below are T cell receptor beta chains from one sample, sequenced in a study of coeliac disease. Here immunoSEQ multiplex PCR was the method, and the copy in TCRdb shows in-frame clones only, minus some. This sample has about 7,000 clones, with about 78% found just once. Sequencing was done on a sample of lamina propria lymphocytes from the gut. The receptors originated from a man younger than 45 with celiac disease. CDR3s include the opening cysteine and the closing phenylalanine or tryptophan. D genes are given only for firm matches. Clone size is stated in some rows and not others, as once, few, many or a class when expanded.

j_call d_call clone_size v_call cdr3_aa cdr3_nt
TRBJ1-2 TRBD1 NA TRBV9 CASSGQGVGYGYTF TGTGCCAGCAGCGGACAGGGTGTTGGCTATGGCTACACCTTC
TRBJ2-7 TRBD1 NA TRBV14 CASSQNRGGVYEQYF TGTGCCAGCAGCCAGAACAGGGGTGGGGTCTACGAGCAGTACTTC
TRBJ2-7 NA few TRBV5-1 CASSLGGQSYYEQYF TGCGCCAGCAGCTTGGGCGGACAGTCCTACTACGAGCAGTACTTC
TRBJ2-1 NA NA TRBV18 CASSPTGIGYNEQFF TGTGCCAGCTCACCAACGGGGATCGGGTACAATGAGCAGTTCTTC
TRBJ2-5 NA NA TRBV28 CASKAGHQETQYF TGTGCCAGCAAGGCAGGCCACCAAGAGACCCAGTACTTC
TRBJ1-4 NA once TRBV6-5 CASSYGGADNEKLFF TGTGCCAGCAGTTACGGCGGGGCTGATAATGAAAAACTGTTTTTT
TRBJ1-1 NA NA TRBV4-3 CASSQERTANTEAFF TGCGCCAGCAGCCAAGAAAGAACAGCGAACACTGAAGCTTTCTTT
TRBJ1-2 NA few TRBV9 CASSRYEANYGYTF TGTGCCAGCAGCCGGTACGAAGCTAACTATGGCTACACCTTC
TRBJ1-5 NA NA TRBV6-1 CASSGTSYQPQHF TGTGCCAGCAGCGGGACAAGTTATCAGCCCCAGCATTTT
TRBJ2-3 NA NA TRBV15 CATSREATGTSTDTQYF TGTGCCACCAGCAGAGAGGCAACGGGGACTAGCACAGATACGCAGTATTTT
TRBJ1-6 TRBD1 NA TRBV7-2 CASSYRQGIPYNSPLHF TGTGCCAGCAGCTACCGACAGGGAATTCCCTATAATTCACCCCTCCACTTT
TRBJ2-7 TRBD2 NA TRBV9 CASSVAEREDPYEQYF TGTGCCAGCAGCGTAGCTGAGCGGGAAGACCCCTACGAGCAGTACTTC
TRBJ1-6 NA NA TRBV9 CASSVGGPPLHF TGTGCCAGCAGCGTAGGGGGCCCACCCCTCCACTTT
TRBJ1-2 NA large TRBV6-1 CASSEGPGLTWAYGYTF TGTGCCAGCAGTGAAGGCCCCGGCCTCACGTGGGCCTATGGCTACACCTTC
TRBJ2-1 NA NA TRBV2 CAIYTVFNEQFF TGTGCCATCTACACAGTATTCAATGAGCAGTTCTTC